This T cell receptor beta chain was retrieved from a study of graft-versus-host responses after intestinal transplantation (dated by TCRdb to about 2021). In the study overall: Multivisceral, liver-intestinal, or isolated intestinal transplants were received by the recipients. The cohort enrolled 24 intestinal transplant recipients, one of whom was a retransplant, and a few patients without pretransplant specimens were excluded. Rather than going through the commercial service, samples from a few later patients were sequenced in-house on an Illumina MiSeq and processed with MiXCR. Donor T cell macrochimerism was defined as a peak of at least 4% donor T cells among recipient peripheral blood mononuclear cells. Alloreactive clones were identified by sequencing pre-transplant mixed lymphocyte reaction products and comparing these products with unstimulated pre-transplant donor and recipient T cells. Bulk TCR-beta CDR3 sequencing was used to track graft-versus-host and host-versus-graft alloreactive T cell clones in the graft, circulation and bone marrow after intestinal transplantation. Every recipient was given anti-thymocyte globulin induction, then maintenance tacrolimus and steroids for roughly 3 years. The investigation overall reported the following: GvH clones turned up in recipient bone marrow, with some appearing earlier in ileal mucosa or blood, a pattern consistent with an intestinal mucosal origin. Patients with donor T cell macrochimerism had high GvH to HvG T cell clonal ratios in their allografts. The relatively low number and heterogeneity of intestinal transplant patients limited the conclusions. Early after transplant, declines in HvG clones were associated with peak levels of circulating GvH clones.

The library was obtained by the immunoSEQ multiplex PCR assay. For most patients, high-throughput TCR-beta CDR3 sequencing of genomic DNA was performed by Adaptive Biotechnologies. In the source study's methods: TCR sequencing data were retrieved from Adaptive's ImmunoSEQ software for more than 15 patients, whereas three other patients were processed with MiXCR and VDJtools. CDR3 nucleotide sequences shared between donor and recipient were removed because the origin of such sequences could not be assigned. At least 2-fold expansion over unstimulated cells and a minimum CFSE-low frequency of 0.002% (template counts) or 0.001% (read counts) were required for clones to be classified as alloreactive. Clones were considered mappable if detected in sequenced pre-transplant spleen, lymph node, or MLR CFSE-low populations of the donor or recipient. The cumulative frequency of alloreactive clones was calculated as a percentage of all sequences, weighted by copy number. This immuneACCESS table, as held by TCRdb, lists in-frame sequences with V and J called but not all clones. Of the missing ones, under half trace to an unresolved V gene in checked studies; the others have no known cause. That table gives V, J and clone size, and the DNA gave D and trimming. A total of about 9,800 clones appear in this sample, around nine tenths of them only once. About 2.5% of the sample rests with the top ten.

On this clone: This clone's antigen is unknown. No base-level quality is on record; no much larger clone is a single base apart.

Blood samples were collected up to 4 times in the first month after transplant and then at least monthly when available. Counted from cysteine to phenylalanine, this CDR3 has 15 amino acids. Solely the CDR3 DNA is kept, with 45 bases framed from the first base. V is pared back by 2 bases and J by 3 bases, with 8 bases lying between the germline termini. The CDR1 and CDR2 encoded by the germline V gene (reference sequence) are MNHEY and SMNVEV. The receptor was isolated from a human patient who received an intestinal transplant, so some T cells may come from the graft donor. In this chain, TRBV27 is recombined with TRBJ1-6; no D gene can be assigned with confidence. The sequencing here drew on PBMCs, taken around 47 days after intestinal transplant. The sequenced DNA is TGTGCCAGCAGTTTAGGAGGGTTCTATAATTCACCCCTCCACTTT. It is translated as CASSLGGFYNSPLHF.